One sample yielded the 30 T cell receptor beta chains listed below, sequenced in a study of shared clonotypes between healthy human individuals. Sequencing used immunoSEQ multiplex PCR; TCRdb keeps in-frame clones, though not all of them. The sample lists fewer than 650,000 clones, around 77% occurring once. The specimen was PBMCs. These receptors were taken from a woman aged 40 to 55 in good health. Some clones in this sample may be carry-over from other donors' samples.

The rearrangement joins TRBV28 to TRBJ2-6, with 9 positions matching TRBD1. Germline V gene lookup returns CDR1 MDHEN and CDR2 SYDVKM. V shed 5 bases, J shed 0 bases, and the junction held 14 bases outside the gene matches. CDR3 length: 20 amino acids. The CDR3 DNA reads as TGTGCCAGCAGTGCCCGTCTTGGGACAGGGATCAGCTCTGGGGCCAACGTCCTGACTTTC. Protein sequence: CASSARLGTGISSGANVLTF.

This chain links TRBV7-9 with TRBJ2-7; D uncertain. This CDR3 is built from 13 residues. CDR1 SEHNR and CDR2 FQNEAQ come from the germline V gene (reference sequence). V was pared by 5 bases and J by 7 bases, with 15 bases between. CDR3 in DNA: TGTGCCAGCAGCATAGACGGGCCATGGGAGCAGTACTTC. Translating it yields CASSIDGPWEQYF. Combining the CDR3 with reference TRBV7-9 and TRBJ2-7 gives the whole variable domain DTGVSQNPRHKITKRGQNVTFRCDPISEHNRLYWYRQTLGQGPEFLTYFQNEAQLEKSRLLSDRFSAERPKGSFSTLEIQRTEQGDSAMYLCASSIDGPWEQYFGPGTRLTVT.

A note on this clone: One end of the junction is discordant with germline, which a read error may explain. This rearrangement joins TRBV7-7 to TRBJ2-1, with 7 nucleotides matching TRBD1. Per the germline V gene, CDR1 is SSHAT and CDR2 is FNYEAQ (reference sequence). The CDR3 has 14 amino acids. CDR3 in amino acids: CASSLAQGVTEQFF. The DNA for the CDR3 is TGTGCTAGCAGCTTAGCCCAGGGGGTTACTGAGCAGTTCTTC.

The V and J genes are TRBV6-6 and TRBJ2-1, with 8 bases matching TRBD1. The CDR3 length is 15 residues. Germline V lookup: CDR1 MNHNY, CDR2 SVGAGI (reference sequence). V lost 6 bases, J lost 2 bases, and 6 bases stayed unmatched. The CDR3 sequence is CASRLTGGPYNEQFF. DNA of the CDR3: TGTGCCAGCAGACTAACAGGGGGTCCCTACAATGAGCAGTTCTTC.

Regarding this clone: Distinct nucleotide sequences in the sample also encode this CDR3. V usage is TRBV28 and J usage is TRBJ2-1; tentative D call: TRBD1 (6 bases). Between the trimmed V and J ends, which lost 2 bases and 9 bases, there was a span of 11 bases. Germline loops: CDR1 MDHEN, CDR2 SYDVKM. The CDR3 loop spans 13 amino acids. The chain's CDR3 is CASSLPGVAEQFF. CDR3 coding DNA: TGTGCCAGCAGTTTACCAGGGGTCGCTGAGCAGTTCTTC.

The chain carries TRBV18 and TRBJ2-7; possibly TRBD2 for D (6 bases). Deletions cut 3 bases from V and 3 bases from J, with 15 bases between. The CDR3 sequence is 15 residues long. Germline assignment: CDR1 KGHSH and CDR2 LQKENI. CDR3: CASSPPSRGDYEQYF. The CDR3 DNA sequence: TGTGCCAGCTCACCCCCTTCGCGGGGCGACTACGAGCAGTACTTC.

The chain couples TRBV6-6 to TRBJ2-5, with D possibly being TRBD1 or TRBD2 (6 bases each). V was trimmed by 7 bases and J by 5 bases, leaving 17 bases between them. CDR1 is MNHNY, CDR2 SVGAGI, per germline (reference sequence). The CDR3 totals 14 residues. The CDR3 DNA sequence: TGTGCCAGCACCCCAATGGGGGGCCGGGAGACCCAGTACTTC. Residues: CASTPMGGRETQYF.

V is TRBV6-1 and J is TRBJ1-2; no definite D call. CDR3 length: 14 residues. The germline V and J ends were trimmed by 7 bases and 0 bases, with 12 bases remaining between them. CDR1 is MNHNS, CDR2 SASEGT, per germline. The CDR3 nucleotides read TGTGCCAGCATCCTGGACCGGACTAACTATGGCTACACCTTC. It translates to CASILDRTNYGYTF.

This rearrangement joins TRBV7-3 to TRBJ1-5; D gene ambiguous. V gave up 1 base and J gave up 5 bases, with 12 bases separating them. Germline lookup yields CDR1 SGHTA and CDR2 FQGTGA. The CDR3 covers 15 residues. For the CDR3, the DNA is TGTGCCAGCAGCTTAATCCCCGGGATACATCAGCCCCAGCATTTT. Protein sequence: CASSLIPGIHQPQHF. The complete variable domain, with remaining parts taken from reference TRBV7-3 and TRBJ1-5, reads GAGVSQTPSNKVTEKGKYVELRCDPISGHTALYWYRQSLGQGPEFLIYFQGTGAADDSGLPNDRFFAVRPEGSVSTLKIQRTERGDSAVYLCASSLIPGIHQPQHFGDGTRLSIL.

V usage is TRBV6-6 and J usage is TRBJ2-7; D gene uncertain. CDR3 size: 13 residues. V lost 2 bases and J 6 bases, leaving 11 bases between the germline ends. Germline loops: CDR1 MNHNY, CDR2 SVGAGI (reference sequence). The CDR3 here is CASSYPSGSEQYF. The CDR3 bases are TGTGCCAGCAGTTACCCTTCTGGGTCCGAGCAGTACTTC.

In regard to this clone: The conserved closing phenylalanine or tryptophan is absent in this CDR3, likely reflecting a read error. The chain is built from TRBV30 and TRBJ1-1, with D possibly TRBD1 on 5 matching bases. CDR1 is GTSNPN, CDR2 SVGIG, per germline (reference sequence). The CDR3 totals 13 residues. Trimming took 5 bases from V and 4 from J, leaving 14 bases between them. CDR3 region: CAWVDFGGTEAFL. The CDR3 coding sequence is TGTGCCTGGGTAGACTTTGGGGGCACTGAAGCTTTCCTT.

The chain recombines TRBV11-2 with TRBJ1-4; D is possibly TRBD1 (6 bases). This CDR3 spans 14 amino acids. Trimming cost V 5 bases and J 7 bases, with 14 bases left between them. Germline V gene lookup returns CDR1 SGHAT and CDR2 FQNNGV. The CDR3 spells CASSINRVGEKLFF. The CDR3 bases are TGTGCCAGCAGCATAAACAGGGTTGGTGAAAAACTGTTTTTT.

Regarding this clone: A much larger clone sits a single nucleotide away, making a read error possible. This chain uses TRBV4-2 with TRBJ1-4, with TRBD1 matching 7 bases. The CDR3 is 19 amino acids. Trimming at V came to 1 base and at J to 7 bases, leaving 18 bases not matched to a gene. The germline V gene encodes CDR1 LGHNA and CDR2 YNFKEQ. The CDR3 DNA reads TGTGCCAGCAGCCAAGGTGTACCCTATACAGGAGGGGGCGGTGAAAAACTGTTTTTT. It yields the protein CASSQGVPYTGGGGEKLFF.

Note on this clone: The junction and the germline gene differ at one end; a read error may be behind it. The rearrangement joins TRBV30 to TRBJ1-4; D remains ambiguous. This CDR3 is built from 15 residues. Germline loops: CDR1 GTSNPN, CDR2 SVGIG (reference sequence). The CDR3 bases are TGTGCCTGGAGCCGAGGAAGCGAGAAATATGAAGAACTGTTTTTT. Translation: CAWSRGSEKYEELFF.

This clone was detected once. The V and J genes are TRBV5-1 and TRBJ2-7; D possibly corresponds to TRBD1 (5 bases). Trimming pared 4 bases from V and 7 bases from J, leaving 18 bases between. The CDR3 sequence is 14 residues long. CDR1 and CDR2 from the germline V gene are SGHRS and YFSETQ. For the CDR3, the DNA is TGCGCCAGCAGCCTGGATGGTGGGGCCAGGGAGCAGTACTTC. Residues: CASSLDGGAREQYF.

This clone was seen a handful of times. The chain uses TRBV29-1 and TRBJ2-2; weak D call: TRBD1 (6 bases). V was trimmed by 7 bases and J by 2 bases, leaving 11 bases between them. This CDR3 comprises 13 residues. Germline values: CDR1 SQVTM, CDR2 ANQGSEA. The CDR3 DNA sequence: TGCAGCGGTTCAGGGGAAAACACCGGGGAGCTGTTTTTT. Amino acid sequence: CSGSGENTGELFF.

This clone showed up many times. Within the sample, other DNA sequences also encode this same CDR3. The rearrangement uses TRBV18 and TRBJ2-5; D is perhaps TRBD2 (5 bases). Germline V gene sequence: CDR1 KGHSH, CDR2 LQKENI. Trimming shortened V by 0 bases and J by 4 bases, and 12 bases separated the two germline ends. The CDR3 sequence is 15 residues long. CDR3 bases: TGTGCCAGCTCACCACCGGCCCCAGAGGGAGAGACCCAGTACTTC. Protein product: CASSPPAPEGETQYF.

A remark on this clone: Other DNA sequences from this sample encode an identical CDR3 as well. The CDR3 is CASSPGLAEYEQYF. The CDR3 nucleotides are TGTGCCAGCTCACCAGGCTTAGCGGAATACGAGCAGTACTTC. The chain uses TRBV18 and TRBJ2-7, with a weak D call TRBD2 (6 bases). Germline CDR1 KGHSH, CDR2 LQKENI. CDR3 length: 14 residues. V lost 2 bases and J lost 4, with 12 bases in between.

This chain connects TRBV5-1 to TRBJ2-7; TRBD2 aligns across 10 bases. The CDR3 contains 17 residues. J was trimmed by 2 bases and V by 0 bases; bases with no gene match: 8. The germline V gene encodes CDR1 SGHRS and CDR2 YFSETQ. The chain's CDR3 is CASSLGELAGSAYEQYF. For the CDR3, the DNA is TGCGCCAGCAGCTTGGGTGAACTAGCGGGATCAGCCTACGAGCAGTACTTC.

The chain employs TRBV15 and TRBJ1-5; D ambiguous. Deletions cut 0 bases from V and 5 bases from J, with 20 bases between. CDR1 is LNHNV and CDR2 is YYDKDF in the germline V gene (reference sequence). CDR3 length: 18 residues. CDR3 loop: CATSRDSILVTEYQPQHF. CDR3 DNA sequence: TGTGCCACCAGCAGAGATTCTATTCTAGTAACAGAGTATCAGCCCCAGCATTTT.

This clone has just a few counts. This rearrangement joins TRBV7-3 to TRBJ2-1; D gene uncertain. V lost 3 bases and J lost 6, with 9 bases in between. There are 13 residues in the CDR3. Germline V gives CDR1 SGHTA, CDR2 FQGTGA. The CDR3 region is CASSFGPFNEQFF. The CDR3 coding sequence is TGTGCCAGCAGCTTCGGACCCTTCAATGAGCAGTTCTTC.

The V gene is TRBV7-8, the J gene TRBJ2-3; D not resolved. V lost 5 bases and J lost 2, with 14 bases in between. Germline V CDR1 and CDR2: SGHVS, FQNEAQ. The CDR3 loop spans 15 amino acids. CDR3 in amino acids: CASSRRRTITDTQYF. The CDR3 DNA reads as TGTGCCAGCAGCCGCAGACGGACCATCACAGATACGCAGTATTTT.

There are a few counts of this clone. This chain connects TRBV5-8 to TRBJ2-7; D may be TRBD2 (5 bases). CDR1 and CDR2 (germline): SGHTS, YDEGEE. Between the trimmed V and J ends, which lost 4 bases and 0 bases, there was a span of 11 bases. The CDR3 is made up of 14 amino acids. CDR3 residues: CASSPSLGSYEQYF. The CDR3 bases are TGTGCCAGCAGCCCCTCACTAGGCTCCTACGAGCAGTACTTC. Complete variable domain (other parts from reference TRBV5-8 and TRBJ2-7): EAGVTQSPTHLIKTRGQQATLRCSPISGHTSVYWYQQALGLGLQFLLWYDEGEERNRGNFPPRFSGRQFPNYSSELNVNALELEDSALYLCASSPSLGSYEQYFGPGTRLTVT.

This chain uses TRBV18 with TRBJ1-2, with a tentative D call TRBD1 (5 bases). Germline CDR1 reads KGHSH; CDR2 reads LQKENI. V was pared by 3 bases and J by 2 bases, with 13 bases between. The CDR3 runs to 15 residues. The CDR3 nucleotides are TGTGCCAGCTCACCGACCCGGGACGGCAACTATGGCTACACCTTC. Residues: CASSPTRDGNYGYTF.

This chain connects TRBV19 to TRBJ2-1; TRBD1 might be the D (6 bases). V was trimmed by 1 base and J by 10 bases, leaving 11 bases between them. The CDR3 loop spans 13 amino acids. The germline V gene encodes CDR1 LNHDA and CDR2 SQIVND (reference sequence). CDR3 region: CASSIARGVEQFF. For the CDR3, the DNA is TGTGCCAGTAGTATAGCCAGGGGCGTGGAGCAGTTCTTC.

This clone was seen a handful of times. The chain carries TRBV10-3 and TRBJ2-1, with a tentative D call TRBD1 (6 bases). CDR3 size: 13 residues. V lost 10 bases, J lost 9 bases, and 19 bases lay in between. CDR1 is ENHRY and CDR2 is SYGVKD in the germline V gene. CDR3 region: CATQRGTSTEQFF. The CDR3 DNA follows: TGTGCCACACAAAGGGGGACCTCCACTGAGCAGTTCTTC.

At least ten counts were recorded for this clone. Written as DNA, the CDR3 is TGTGCCAGTAGTTTAACAGGGGGCATCACTGAAGCTTTCTTT. It encodes CASSLTGGITEAFF. The chain is built from TRBV19 and TRBJ1-1; 9 nucleotides match TRBD1. J lost 4 bases, V lost 5 bases, and 5 bases had no gene match. Germline CDR1 and CDR2: LNHDA and SQIVND (reference sequence). The CDR3 covers 14 residues.

DNA of the CDR3: TGTGCCAGCCAATTAACAGAAAACACTGAAGCTTTCTTT. As protein: CASQLTENTEAFF. This chain joins TRBV27 and TRBJ1-1; D uncertain. V was clipped by 8 bases and J by 2 bases, with 12 bases between them. Germline CDR1 MNHEY, CDR2 SMNVEV (reference sequence). This CDR3 is built from 13 residues.

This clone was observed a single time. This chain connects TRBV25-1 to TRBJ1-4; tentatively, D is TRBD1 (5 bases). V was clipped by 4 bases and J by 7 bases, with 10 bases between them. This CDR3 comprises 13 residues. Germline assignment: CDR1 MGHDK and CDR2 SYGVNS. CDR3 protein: CASSVGDAEKLFF. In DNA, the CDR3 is TGTGCCAGCAGTGTAGGGGATGCTGAAAAACTGTTTTTT.

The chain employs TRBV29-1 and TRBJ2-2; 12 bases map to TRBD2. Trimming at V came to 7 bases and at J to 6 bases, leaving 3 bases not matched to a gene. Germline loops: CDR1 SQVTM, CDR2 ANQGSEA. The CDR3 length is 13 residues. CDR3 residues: CSATSGSAGELFF. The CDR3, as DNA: TGCAGCGCGACTAGCGGGAGTGCCGGGGAGCTGTTTTTT.